This T cell receptor beta chain was sequenced during a study of T cells after yellow fever vaccination. Study information: The SMART-Seq v4 Ultra Low Input method served to prepare the low-cell-number fractions.

General study results and limits: FACS-sorted repertoires might harbor abundant contaminating clonotypes from the bulk population. Post-booster samples contained most primary-vaccination clones (around 95% CD4, about 87% CD8).

This clonotype was observed a handful of times. TCRdb reprocessed the 5' RACE reads with MiXCR, giving one entry per CDR3 protein. The sample lists 96,000 or so distinct CDR3 sequences, about 8.8% occurring once. The CDR3 covers 14 residues. In germline, CDR1 is MDHEN, CDR2 SYDVKM. Trimming removed 2 bases from V and 4 bases from J, with 11 bases in between. J is TRBJ1-2 and V is TRBV28; possibly TRBD1 for D (5 bases). The sample in question was CD8+ T cells not binding an NS4B(214-222) dextramer, sorted from PBMCs, obtained more than 13 days after the first yellow fever vaccination. The sequence was collected from a man aged 18 to 35 who received the YFV17D yellow fever vaccine. The CDR3 sequence is CASSLVAGGYGYTF. DNA for the CDR3: TGTGCCAGCAGTTTAGTCGCCGGGGGCTATGGCTACACCTTC.